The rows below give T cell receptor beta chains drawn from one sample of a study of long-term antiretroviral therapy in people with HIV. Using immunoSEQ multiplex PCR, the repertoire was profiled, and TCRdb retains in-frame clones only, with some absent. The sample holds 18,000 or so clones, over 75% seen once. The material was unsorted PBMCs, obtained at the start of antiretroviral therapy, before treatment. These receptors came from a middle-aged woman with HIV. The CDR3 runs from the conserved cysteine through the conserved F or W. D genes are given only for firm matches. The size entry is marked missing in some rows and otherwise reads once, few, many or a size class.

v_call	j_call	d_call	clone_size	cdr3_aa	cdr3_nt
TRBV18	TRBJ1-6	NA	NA	CASSPASGGPDSPLHF	TGTGCCAGCTCACCCGCCTCAGGAGGGCCAGATTCACCCCTCCACTTT
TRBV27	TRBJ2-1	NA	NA	CASSSPSYNEQFF	TGTGCCAGCAGTTCCCCCTCCTACAATGAGCAGTTCTTC
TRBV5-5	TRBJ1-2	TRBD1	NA	CASSKGGQGANYGYTF	TGTGCCAGCAGCAAAGGGGGCCAGGGTGCTAACTATGGCTACACCTTC
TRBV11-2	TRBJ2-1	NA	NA	CASSSHPRGGNEQFF	TGTGCCAGCAGCTCGCACCCTCGGGGCGGCAATGAGCAGTTCTTC
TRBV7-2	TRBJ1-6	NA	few	CASSLYINSPLHF	TGTGCCAGCAGCTTGTACATAAATTCACCCCTCCACTTT
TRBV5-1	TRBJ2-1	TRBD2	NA	CASAPGGLAGGSRSGEQFF	TGCGCCAGCGCCCCAGGAGGGCTAGCGGGGGGAAGTCGATCGGGTGAGCAGTTCTTC
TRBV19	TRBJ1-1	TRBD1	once	CASRDREMNTEAFF	TGTGCCAGTAGGGACAGGGAGATGAACACTGAAGCTTTCTTT
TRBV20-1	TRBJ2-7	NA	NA	CSAPRGSEQYF	TGCAGTGCTCCTAGGGGAAGCGAGCAGTACTTC
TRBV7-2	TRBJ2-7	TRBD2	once	CASSLVAGGSVYEQYF	TGTGCCAGCAGCTTAGTAGCGGGGGGGAGTGTTTACGAGCAGTACTTC
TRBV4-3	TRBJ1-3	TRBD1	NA	CASSRTGGAGNTIYF	TGCGCCAGCAGCCGGACAGGGGGCGCTGGAAACACCATATATTTT
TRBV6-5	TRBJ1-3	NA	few	CASSYGTGHSGNTIYF	TGTGCCAGCAGTTACGGAACAGGCCACTCTGGAAACACCATATATTTT
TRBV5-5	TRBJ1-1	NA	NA	CASSFYPGVVGTTEAFF	TGTGCCAGCAGCTTCTACCCAGGGGTGGTGGGAACCACTGAAGCTTTCTTT
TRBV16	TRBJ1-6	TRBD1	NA	CATSLGGQGSSYNSPLHF	TGTGCCACTAGCCTAGGGGGACAGGGCAGCTCCTATAATTCACCCCTCCACTTT
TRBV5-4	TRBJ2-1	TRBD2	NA	CASSGLAGGISYNEQFF	TGTGCCAGCAGCGGACTAGCGGGGGGTATATCCTACAATGAGCAGTTCTTC
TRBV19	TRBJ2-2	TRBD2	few	CARNLVAGGNTGELFF	TGTGCCAGGAACTTAGTAGCGGGGGGTAACACCGGGGAGCTGTTTTTT
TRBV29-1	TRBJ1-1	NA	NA	CSVEWQTIMMNTEAFF	TGCAGCGTTGAGTGGCAGACGATAATGATGAACACTGAAGCTTTCTTT
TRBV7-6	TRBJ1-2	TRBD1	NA	CASSLGTGGHGYTF	TGTGCCAGCAGCTTAGGTACAGGGGGCCATGGCTACACCTTC
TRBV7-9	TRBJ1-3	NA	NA	CASSPDSWSGNTIYF	TGTGCCAGCAGCCCTGATTCCTGGAGCGGAAACACCATATATTTT
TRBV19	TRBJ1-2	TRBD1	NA	CASSPLRQGEDGYTF	TGTGCCAGTAGTCCACTGCGACAGGGGGAAGATGGCTACACCTTC
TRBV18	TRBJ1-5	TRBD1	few	CASSASGTANQPQHF	TGTGCCAGCTCAGCCTCCGGGACAGCCAATCAGCCCCAGCATTTT
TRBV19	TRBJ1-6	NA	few	CASSIAHDSPLHF	TGTGCCAGTAGTATCGCTCATGATTCACCCCTCCACTTT
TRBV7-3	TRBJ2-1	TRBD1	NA	CASSSAVQGAVNEQFF	TGTGCCAGCAGCTCGGCTGTACAGGGGGCAGTGAATGAGCAGTTCTTC
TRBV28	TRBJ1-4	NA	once	CASSLGGGAWNEKLFF	TGTGCCAGCAGTTTAGGTGGGGGCGCATGGAATGAAAAACTGTTTTTT
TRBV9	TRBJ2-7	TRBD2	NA	CASSVGSGVRLIEQYF	TGTGCCAGCAGCGTGGGTAGCGGGGTTCGGCTGATCGAGCAGTACTTC
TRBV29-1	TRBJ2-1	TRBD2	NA	CSVERRGVYKQFF	TGCAGCGTTGAACGGCGGGGGGTCTATAAGCAGTTCTTC
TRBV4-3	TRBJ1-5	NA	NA	CASSQAQGRNQPQHF	TGCGCCAGCAGCCAAGCACAGGGCCGCAATCAGCCCCAGCATTTT